The 8 T cell receptor beta chains reported below all come from one sample, sequenced in a study of long-term antiretroviral therapy in people with HIV. The libraries were made with immunoSEQ v3.0 at survey level. TCRdb keeps only in-frame clones here, not all; method: immunoSEQ multiplex PCR. The sample contains 21,000 or so clones, around 89% of which appear only once. The sample consisted of unsorted PBMCs, taken 2.3 years after starting antiretroviral therapy. Receptors originate from a man aged 60 to 75 with HIV.

This CDR3 reads CASSQDAGPSYEQYF. In DNA form, the CDR3 reads TGCGCCAGCAGCCAAGACGCGGGGCCCTCCTACGAGCAGTACTTC. The rearrangement links TRBV4-3 to TRBJ2-7; D perhaps matches TRBD2 (6 bases). V gave up 0 bases and J gave up 0 bases, with 9 bases separating them. Germline loops: CDR1 LGHNA, CDR2 YSLEER. The CDR3 covers 15 residues.

This clone was picked up one time. The CDR3 protein is CASTPGYPTVGELFF. CDR3 sequence (DNA): TGTGCCAGCACCCCGGGATACCCAACAGTCGGGGAGCTGTTTTTT. V gene TRBV7-2 combines with J gene TRBJ2-2, with TRBD2 as a possible D gene (5 bases). The CDR3 consists of 15 residues. Germline lookup yields CDR1 SGHTA and CDR2 FQGNSA. Trimming stripped 7 bases from V and 7 bases from J, with 19 bases between.

The chain joins TRBV7-2 to TRBJ2-7, with 11 bases that match TRBD2. After removal of 5 bases from V and 10 bases from J, the junction contained 10 bases not matched to a gene. CDR3 size: 14 residues. The V gene's germline CDR1 is SGHTA and CDR2 FQGNSA. DNA of the CDR3: TGTGCCAGCAGCCAACGTAGCGGGAGGGGAACTCAGTACTTC. Protein: CASSQRSGRGTQYF.

The V call is TRBV6-5, the J call TRBJ2-7, with D hard to call. Trimming pared 2 bases from V and 4 bases from J, leaving 9 bases between. The germline V gene has CDR1 MNHEY and CDR2 SVGAGI. This CDR3 contains 13 residues. CDR3 nucleotide sequence: TGTGCCAGCAGTTACGGTCTGACATACGAGCAGTACTTC. This gives the protein CASSYGLTYEQYF.

The chain has TRBV6-5 and TRBJ1-5; tentative D call: TRBD1 (5 bases). V lost 6 bases, J lost 1 base, and 10 bases lay in between. The CDR3 consists of 14 residues. Germline CDR1 and CDR2: MNHEY and SVGAGI. CDR3 region: CASRHRDSNQPQHF. The CDR3 nucleotides read TGTGCCAGCAGACACCGGGACAGCAATCAGCCCCAGCATTTT.

This sequence joins TRBV6-1 and TRBJ2-3; a possible D gene is TRBD1 (7 bases). The germline V gene encodes CDR1 MNHNS and CDR2 SASEGT. CDR3 length equals 15 residues. Trimming shortened V by 2 bases and J by 7 bases, and 16 bases separated the two germline ends. The CDR3, as DNA: TGTGCCAGCAGTGAAAGTGGGGGGACAGCCTATACGCAGTATTTT. Protein product: CASSESGGTAYTQYF.

Of note for this clone: The junction departs from the called germline gene at one end, perhaps through a read error. The V gene is TRBV11-1, the J gene TRBJ2-1, with TRBD2 as a possible D gene (6 bases). Germline V gives CDR1 SGHAT, CDR2 FQDESV (reference sequence). This CDR3 has 12 residues. This CDR3 reads CASSLVASERLF. The DNA for the CDR3 is TGTGCCAGCAGCTTAGTGGCTAGCGAGAGGCTCTTC.

The rearrangement uses TRBV5-1 and TRBJ1-1; a possible D gene is TRBD1 (5 bases). Germline CDR1 is SGHRS and CDR2 is YFSETQ. The ends were cut back, 3 bases at V and 10 bases at J, with 19 bases in the middle. This CDR3 has 14 residues. The CDR3 nucleotides are TGCGCCAGCAGCTCCTTGACAGTTCCGGGCGGAGCTTTCTTT. Protein product: CASSSLTVPGGAFF.